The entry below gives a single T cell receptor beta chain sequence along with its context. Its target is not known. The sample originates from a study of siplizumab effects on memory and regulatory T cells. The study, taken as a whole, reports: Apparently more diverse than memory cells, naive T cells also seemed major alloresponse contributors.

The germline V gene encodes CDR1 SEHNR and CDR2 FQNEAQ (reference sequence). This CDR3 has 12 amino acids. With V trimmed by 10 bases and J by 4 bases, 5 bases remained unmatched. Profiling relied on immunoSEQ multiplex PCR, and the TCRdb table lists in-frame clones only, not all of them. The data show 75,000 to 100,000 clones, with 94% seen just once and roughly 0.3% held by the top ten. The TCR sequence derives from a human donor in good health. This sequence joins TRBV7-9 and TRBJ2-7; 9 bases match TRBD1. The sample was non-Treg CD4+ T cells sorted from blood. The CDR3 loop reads CAKDRGAYEQYF. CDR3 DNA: TGTGCCAAAGACAGGGGGGCGTACGAGCAGTACTTC.